This T cell receptor beta chain was captured by sequencing in a study of lymphopenia after photon versus proton radiotherapy. Study-level points and caveats: Better survival with proton therapy was suggested as possible, not demonstrated. After lymphocyte nadir, photon-treated repertoires showed oligoclonal expansion, especially CD8+ Temra. Post-nadir TCR diversity decline inversely tracked overall survival among those who died.

Assay: immunoSEQ multiplex PCR; the TCRdb copy retains only in-frame clones and omits some. Here the sample spans some 55,000 clones, about 90% being singletons. About this clone: The antigen is unknown.

Germline V lookup: CDR1 SSHAT, CDR2 FNYEAQ (reference sequence). Trimming removed 5 bases at V and 4 bases at J, with 11 bases between. CDR3 length: 13 amino acids. The source material was peripheral blood, sampled from a patient treated with photon-based radiotherapy. The chain joins TRBV7-7 to TRBJ2-5; D tentatively fits TRBD1 or TRBD2 (5 bases each). The TCR comes from a man aged 35 to 55 with gastric cancer. CDR3: CASSLGPLETQYF. The DNA for the CDR3 is TGTGCCAGCAGCCTGGGACCTCTAGAGACCCAGTACTTC.